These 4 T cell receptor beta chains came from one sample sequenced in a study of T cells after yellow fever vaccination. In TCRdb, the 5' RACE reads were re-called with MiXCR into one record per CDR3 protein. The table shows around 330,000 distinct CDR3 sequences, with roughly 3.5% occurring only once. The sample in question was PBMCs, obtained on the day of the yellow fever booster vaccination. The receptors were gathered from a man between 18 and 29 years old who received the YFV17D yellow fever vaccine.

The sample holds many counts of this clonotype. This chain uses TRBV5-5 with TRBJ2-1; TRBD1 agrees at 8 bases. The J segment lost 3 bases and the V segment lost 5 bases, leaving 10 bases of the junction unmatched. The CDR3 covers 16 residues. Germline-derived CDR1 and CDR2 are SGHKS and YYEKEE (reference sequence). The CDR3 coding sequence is TGTGCCAGCAGGGGGACCGGGACAGGAAACTACAATGAGCAGTTCTTC. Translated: CASRGTGTGNYNEQFF.

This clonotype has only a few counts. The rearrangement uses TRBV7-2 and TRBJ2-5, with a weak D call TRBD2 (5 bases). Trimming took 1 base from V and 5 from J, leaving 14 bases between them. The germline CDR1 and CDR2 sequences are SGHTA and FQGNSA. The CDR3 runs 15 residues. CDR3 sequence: CASSLGGLDAETQYF. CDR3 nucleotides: TGTGCCAGCAGCTTAGGAGGGCTGGATGCGGAGACCCAGTACTTC.

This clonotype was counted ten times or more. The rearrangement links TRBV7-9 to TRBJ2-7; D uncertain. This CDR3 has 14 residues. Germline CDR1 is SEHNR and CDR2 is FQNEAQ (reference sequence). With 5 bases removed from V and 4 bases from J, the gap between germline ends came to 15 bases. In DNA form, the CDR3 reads TGTGCCAGCAGCCGTACTACAGAAAAGTACGAGCAGTACTTC. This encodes CASSRTTEKYEQYF.

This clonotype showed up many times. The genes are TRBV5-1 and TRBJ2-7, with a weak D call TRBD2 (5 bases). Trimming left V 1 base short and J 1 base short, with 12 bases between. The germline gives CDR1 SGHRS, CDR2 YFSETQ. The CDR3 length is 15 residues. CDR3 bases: TGCGCCAGCAGCTTGAGCGTTCGGGGATCCTACGAGCAGTACTTC. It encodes CASSLSVRGSYEQYF.